The 8 T cell receptor beta chains listed next were all sequenced from one sample in a study of blood T cell repertoires in COVID-19. Data came from immunoSEQ multiplex PCR; TCRdb stores just in-frame clones and leaves some out. The sample comprises 100,000 to 150,000 clones, around 74% of which are singletons, and around 5.5% rests with the top ten. Sequencing was done on a sample of peripheral blood. These TCRs come from a man in his 60s with acute or convalescent COVID-19.

This chain links TRBV3-1 (or the pseudogene TRBV3-2) with TRBJ2-1; D not certain. The CDR3 covers 16 residues. V shed 0 bases and J shed 2 bases, with 11 bases lying between them. From germline, CDR1 is LGHDT and CDR2 YNNKEL (reference sequence). This CDR3 reads CASSQEWRSAYNEQFF. The CDR3, as DNA: TGTGCCAGCAGCCAAGAATGGAGATCGGCCTACAATGAGCAGTTCTTC.

This clone showed up just a few times. The rearrangement joins TRBV14 to TRBJ2-1; a possible D gene is TRBD2 (6 bases). Germline CDR1 is SGHDN and CDR2 is FVKESK. This CDR3 region has 15 residues. Trimming removed 6 bases from V and 6 bases from J, with 18 bases in between. Here the CDR3 reads CASSPAQTRPNEQFF. The CDR3 nucleotides read TGTGCCAGCAGTCCAGCCCAGACTAGGCCCAATGAGCAGTTCTTC.

The J gene is TRBJ2-1, the V gene TRBV11-2; 7 bases fit TRBD1. The V segment lost 0 bases and the J segment 7 bases; nucleotides outside the gene matches: 9. Germline CDR1 reads SGHAT; CDR2 reads FQNNGV. The CDR3 spans 16 residues. The CDR3 nucleotides read TGTGCCAGCAGCTTAGATATGGGGACGGGACAGAATGAGCAGTTCTTC. Amino acid sequence: CASSLDMGTGQNEQFF.

This sequence joins TRBV5-1 and TRBJ2-3, with D possibly being TRBD2 (6 bases). The V and J ends lost 3 bases and 6 bases respectively, with 11 bases between them. CDR3 length: 13 residues. Germline loops: CDR1 SGHRS, CDR2 YFSETQ. CDR3 DNA: TGCGCCAGCAGCTCTACTAGCCCCGATACGCAGTATTTT. It is translated as CASSSTSPDTQYF.

The chain uses TRBV11-3 and TRBJ2-1; tentative D call: TRBD1 (6 bases). V gave up 5 bases and J gave up 10 bases, with 12 bases separating them. The CDR3 consists of 12 residues. CDR1 SGHNT and CDR2 YENEEA come from the germline V gene. CDR3 nucleotide sequence: TGTGCCAGCAGCGAGTCAGGGGCCGAGCAGTTCTTC. The encoded protein is CASSESGAEQFF. The variable domain in full, completed from reference TRBV11-3 and TRBJ2-1, reads EAGVVQSPRYKIIEKKQPVAFWCNPISGHNTLYWYLQNLGQGPELLIRYENEEAVDDSQLPKDRFSAERLKGVDSTLKIQPAELGDSAVYLCASSESGAEQFFGPGTRLTVL.

This clone showed up just a few times. V and J are TRBV29-1 and TRBJ2-3; 8 nucleotides line up with TRBD1. The J segment lost 4 bases and the V segment lost 3 bases, leaving 9 bases of the junction unmatched. The V gene's germline CDR1 is SQVTM and CDR2 ANQGSEA. The CDR3 is 15 amino acids. CDR3 nucleotides: TGCAGCGTTGATCTCGGCAGGGGGCTCCCAGATACGCAGTATTTT. Translating it yields CSVDLGRGLPDTQYF.

This clone was picked up a small number of times. The genes are TRBV29-1 and TRBJ1-2; perhaps TRBD1 as D (6 bases). V lost 2 bases and J lost 5, with 9 bases in between. Germline lookup yields CDR1 SQVTM and CDR2 ANQGSEA. CDR3 length equals 12 residues. CDR3 in amino acids: CSVETGWYGYTF. In nucleotides, the CDR3 is TGCAGCGTTGAAACAGGGTGGTATGGCTACACCTTC.

Only a few counts were recorded for this clone. The chain carries TRBV5-1 and TRBJ2-1; the match to TRBD1 covers 12 bases. CDR3 length equals 17 residues. V gave up 4 bases and J gave up 8 bases; unmatched junction bases: 13. Germline V gene data show CDR1 as SGHRS and CDR2 as YFSETQ. The CDR3 is CASSEGQGAPGLDEQFF. The CDR3 bases are TGCGCCAGCAGCGAGGGACAGGGGGCGCCGGGTCTCGATGAGCAGTTCTTC.